The entry below gives a single T cell receptor beta chain sequence along with its context. The data are from a study of cytomegalovirus exposure and HLA in healthy donors. Researchers ran the PCR with 60 Vbeta and 13 Jbeta primers. Method: immunoSEQ multiplex PCR; TCRdb's copy keeps in-frame clones and lacks some. The sample holds approximately 190,000 clones; around three quarters are singletons and the top ten take roughly an eighth. The CDR3 consists of 13 residues. V dropped 6 bases and J dropped 13 bases, with 21 bases sitting between them. Germline CDR1 MDHEN, CDR2 SYDVKM. The sequenced sample consisted of PBMCs. The receptor comes from a young woman in good health and CMV-seropositive. The J gene is TRBJ1-1, the V gene TRBV28; a weak D match, TRBD1 (6 bases). For the CDR3, the DNA is TGTGCCAGCAGGTCCTTGGGGGCACTGATGGGTTTCTTT. Encoded protein: CASRSLGALMGFF.